This T cell receptor beta chain appears in the sequencing data of a study of breast tumors, draining lymph nodes, adjacent tissues. Axillary draining lymph nodes of breast cancer patients supplied the node samples. The ends were cut back, 7 bases at V and 7 bases at J, with 16 bases in the middle. The germline gives CDR1 SQVTM, CDR2 ANQGSEA. This CDR3 comprises 12 residues. Via MiXCR, TCRdb re-called the multiplex PCR reads, giving one row per CDR3 protein. This sample has about 300,000 distinct CDR3 sequences, with around 30% found just once. In regard to this clonotype: Its antigen is unidentified. A clone one base away is much larger, so this may be a read error. Here the CDR3 omits its conserved ending phenylalanine or tryptophan, so a read error is the likely source.

Overall study results and limits: Luminal-like breast cancer showed significantly greater tumor-nontumor repertoire similarity than basal-like breast cancer did. Findings are consistent with lymph node origin and intratumoral expansion of most tumor T cells. The lymph node origin of tumor T cells was framed as consistent with a hypothesis, not demonstrated. Tumors had less TCR diversity than lymph nodes, more than nontumor tissue.

This sequence joins TRBV29-1 and TRBJ1-1, with D maybe TRBD1 (6 bases). The clonotype originates from a female donor with breast cancer. Some clones in this sample may be carry-over from other donors' samples. Sequencing used axillary lymph node tissue. The CDR3 nucleotides read TGCAGCGCTCGGGCACAGGGAGGTGAAGCTTTCTCT. It is translated as CSARAQGGEAFS.